This TCR beta chain was recorded in a study of blood T cell repertoires in COVID-19. Turning to the study itself: COVID-19 samples collected from the United States, Italy and Spain covered acute and convalescent phases. From T cells, B-cell-depleted T cells, or PBMCs came the material, which was cDNA or gDNA.

As processed by the authors: Estimated nucleated cell counts came from reference gene primer amplification. The method was immunoSEQ multiplex PCR; TCRdb's version includes in-frame clones alone and lacks a portion of them. That table is the source of V, J and clone size, and D and trimming were worked out from the DNA. Of 200,000 to 250,000 clones detected, approximately 90% appear once; the ten largest clones hold 0.75% to 1%. Recruited during active infection, patients (from Seattle) were subsequently followed longitudinally. This CDR3 has 15 residues. From germline, CDR1 is KGHSH and CDR2 LQKENI. Trimming stripped 2 bases from V and 3 bases from J, with 13 bases between.

The V and J genes are TRBV18 and TRBJ1-1, with D maybe TRBD1 (6 bases). The sequence was obtained from a man between 60 and 75 years old with COVID-19, enrolled during active disease. Source material: peripheral blood. The CDR3 DNA follows: TGTGCCAGCTCACCAAACAGGGTGGGGGACACTGAAGCTTTCTTT. This codes for CASSPNRVGDTEAFF.